A selection of T cell receptor beta chains follows, all from one sample in a study of cytomegalovirus exposure and HLA in healthy donors. The repertoire was sequenced with immunoSEQ multiplex PCR; TCRdb's copy has only in-frame clones and lacks some. The top ten hold about 1.6% of the sample, which has about 150,000 clones, around 76% seen once. Sample: PBMCs. The receptors were gathered from a man in his forties or fifties in good health and CMV-seronegative. The CDR3 runs from the conserved cysteine through the conserved F or W. D genes are given only for firm matches. The size field is filled for only some rows; it gives once, few, many or a size class.

J: TRBJ2-7; V: TRBV5-1; D: -; size: -; CDR3: CASSLERGAYEQYF; DNA: TGCGCCAGCAGCTTGGAAAGGGGCGCCTACGAGCAGTACTTC
J: TRBJ2-1; V: TRBV10-3; D: TRBD2; size: -; CDR3: CAISDTSGSSSYNEQFF; DNA: TGTGCCATCAGTGATACTAGCGGGTCTAGCTCCTACAATGAGCAGTTCTTC
J: TRBJ2-3; V: TRBV5-1; D: -; size: -; CDR3: CASSLSAADTQYF; DNA: TGCGCCAGCAGCTTGTCCGCGGCAGATACGCAGTATTTT
J: TRBJ1-3; V: TRBV23-1; D: -; size: once; CDR3: CASSQSGDGNTIYF; DNA: TGCGCCAGCAGTCAATCCGGGGATGGAAACACCATATATTTT
J: TRBJ2-7; V: TRBV27; D: -; size: -; CDR3: CASSLLGGAYEQYF; DNA: TGTGCCAGCAGTTTGTTGGGGGGAGCCTACGAGCAGTACTTC
J: TRBJ2-1; V: TRBV14; D: TRBD2; size: -; CDR3: CASSQPFGLAGERQFF; DNA: TGTGCCAGCAGCCAACCGTTCGGACTAGCGGGAGAAAGGCAGTTCTTC
J: TRBJ1-1; V: TRBV5-1; D: TRBD1; size: -; CDR3: CASSWTGSNTEAFF; DNA: TGCGCCAGCAGCTGGACAGGGAGTAACACTGAAGCTTTCTTT
J: TRBJ1-1; V: TRBV19; D: -; size: -; CDR3: CASSRLGAPNTEAFF; DNA: TGTGCCAGTAGTAGATTAGGGGCTCCTAACACTGAAGCTTTCTTT
J: TRBJ2-1; V: TRBV7-8; D: TRBD2; size: -; CDR3: CASSRTSDYNEQFF; DNA: TGTGCCAGCAGCCGGACTAGCGATTACAATGAGCAGTTCTTC
J: TRBJ1-3; V: TRBV5-4; D: TRBD1; size: -; CDR3: CATSGQAGGNTIYF; DNA: TGTGCCACCTCGGGACAGGCGGGAGGAAACACCATATATTTT
J: TRBJ2-7; V: TRBV28; D: -; size: -; CDR3: CASNQGTFREQYF; DNA: TGTGCCAGCAACCAAGGGACATTCCGGGAGCAGTACTTC
J: TRBJ2-7; V: TRBV7-8; D: TRBD1; size: -; CDR3: CASSLAGTGTYEQYF; DNA: TGTGCCAGCAGCTTAGCCGGGACAGGGACTTACGAGCAGTACTTC
J: TRBJ1-4; V: TRBV5-1; D: -; size: -; CDR3: CASSLFMGGPNEKLFF; DNA: TGCGCCAGCAGCTTGTTTATGGGGGGACCTAATGAAAAACTGTTTTTT
J: TRBJ2-5; V: TRBV7-2; D: -; size: -; CDR3: CASSTRVVVETQYF; DNA: TGTGCCAGCAGCACTCGAGTGGTGGTGGAGACCCAGTACTTC
J: TRBJ2-7; V: TRBV7-2; D: TRBD1; size: -; CDR3: CASSLAGTGARSWQYF; DNA: TGTGCCAGCAGCTTAGCGGGAACAGGGGCGAGAAGTTGGCAGTACTTC
J: TRBJ2-5; V: TRBV5-4; D: -; size: -; CDR3: CASSLGTSETQYF; DNA: TGTGCCAGCAGCTTGGGGACTTCAGAGACCCAGTACTTC
J: TRBJ1-2; V: TRBV9; D: TRBD1; size: -; CDR3: CASFSRQGRGYTF; DNA: TGTGCCAGTTTTTCGAGACAGGGACGTGGCTACACCTTC
J: TRBJ2-2; V: TRBV7-8; D: TRBD2; size: -; CDR3: CASSDIGTVSGDTGELFF; DNA: TGTGCCAGCAGCGACATAGGGACGGTTAGCGGGGACACCGGGGAGCTGTTTTTT
J: TRBJ1-1; V: TRBV28; D: -; size: -; CDR3: CASAWAAEAFF; DNA: TGTGCCAGCGCCTGGGCAGCTGAAGCTTTCTTT
J: TRBJ2-1; V: TRBV27; D: TRBD2; size: -; CDR3: CASSSSGSRNEQFF; DNA: TGTGCCAGCAGTTCTAGCGGGAGTAGAAATGAGCAGTTCTTC
J: TRBJ2-3; V: TRBV11-2; D: TRBD2; size: -; CDR3: CASSSRTSGSTDTQYF; DNA: TGTGCCAGCAGCTCCCGGACTAGCGGGAGCACAGATACGCAGTATTTT
J: TRBJ2-7; V: TRBV6-5; D: -; size: -; CDR3: CATGGDSYEQYF; DNA: TGTGCCACGGGGGGGGACAGCTACGAGCAGTACTTC
J: TRBJ2-1; V: TRBV7-9; D: -; size: few; CDR3: CASSFSGSPYNEQFF; DNA: TGTGCCAGCAGCTTCTCGGGGTCTCCCTACAATGAGCAGTTCTTC
J: TRBJ2-3; V: TRBV11-2; D: TRBD2; size: -; CDR3: CASSLWTSGSFTDTQYF; DNA: TGTGCCAGCAGCCTCTGGACTAGCGGGAGTTTCACAGATACGCAGTATTTT
J: TRBJ2-2; V: TRBV28; D: TRBD2; size: -; CDR3: CASSVSGSTGELLF; DNA: TGTGCCAGCAGTGTTAGCGGGAGTACCGGGGAGCTGCTTTTT
J: TRBJ1-4; V: TRBV7-9; D: -; size: -; CDR3: CASSETDSYEKLFF; DNA: TGTGCCAGCAGCGAGACAGACTCTTATGAAAAACTGTTTTTT
J: TRBJ1-1; V: TRBV13; D: -; size: -; CDR3: CASSFRPGGTEAFF; DNA: TGTGCCAGCAGCTTCCGTCCAGGTGGGACTGAAGCTTTCTTT
J: TRBJ1-2; V: TRBV6-1; D: -; size: -; CDR3: CASTKDRLNYGYTF; DNA: TGTGCCAGCACCAAAGACAGACTCAACTATGGCTACACCTTC
J: TRBJ1-1; V: TRBV28; D: TRBD1; size: few; CDR3: CASSWTGNTEAFF; DNA: TGTGCCAGCAGTTGGACAGGGAACACTGAAGCTTTCTTT
J: TRBJ1-2; V: TRBV28; D: -; size: -; CDR3: CASSLTVGGLGYTF; DNA: TGTGCCAGCAGTTTAACCGTCGGGGGGCTTGGCTACACCTTC
J: TRBJ2-7; V: TRBV9; D: -; size: -; CDR3: CASSLDGTYEQYF; DNA: TGTGCCAGCAGCTTGGACGGGACCTACGAGCAGTACTTC
J: TRBJ1-5; V: TRBV10-3; D: -; size: -; CDR3: CAISEQANQPQHF; DNA: TGTGCCATCAGTGAACAGGCCAATCAGCCCCAGCATTTT
J: TRBJ1-4; V: TRBV5-6; D: TRBD1; size: -; CDR3: CASSLGTGWATSEKLFF; DNA: TGTGCCAGCAGCTTGGGGACAGGGTGGGCAACTAGTGAAAAACTGTTTTTT
J: TRBJ2-7; V: TRBV7-9; D: -; size: -; CDR3: CASSFSDGGDVAQYF; DNA: TGTGCCAGCAGCTTTTCGGACGGCGGGGACGTGGCGCAGTACTTC
J: TRBJ2-1; V: TRBV7-8; D: -; size: -; CDR3: CASSFGARNSYNEQFF; DNA: TGTGCCAGCAGCTTCGGTGCGCGGAACTCCTACAATGAGCAGTTCTTC
J: TRBJ2-5; V: TRBV12-1; D: -; size: -; CDR3: CASGVEGGETQYF; DNA: TGTGCCAGCGGCGTTGAGGGAGGAGAGACCCAGTACTTC
J: TRBJ2-3; V: TRBV28; D: TRBD2; size: -; CDR3: CASSLVESGRTRDTQYF; DNA: TGTGCCAGCAGCCTAGTAGAGAGCGGGAGGACGAGGGATACGCAGTATTTT
J: TRBJ1-6; V: TRBV2; D: TRBD1; size: -; CDR3: CASKGQVNSPLHF; DNA: TGTGCCAGCAAAGGACAGGTGAATTCACCCCTCCACTTT
J: TRBJ2-1; V: TRBV7-9; D: TRBD1; size: -; CDR3: CASSLVGQGVNEQFF; DNA: TGTGCCAGCAGCTTAGTGGGACAGGGCGTCAATGAGCAGTTCTTC
J: TRBJ1-1; V: TRBV5-1; D: TRBD1; size: -; CDR3: CASSPGQGLNTEAFF; DNA: TGCGCCAGCAGCCCGGGACAGGGATTGAACACTGAAGCTTTCTTT
J: TRBJ2-1; V: TRBV4-1; D: -; size: -; CDR3: CASSQERYSYNEQFF; DNA: TGCGCCAGCAGCCAAGAGAGGTACTCCTACAATGAGCAGTTCTTC
J: TRBJ2-1; V: TRBV30; D: -; size: -; CDR3: CAWMGSSSYNEQFF; DNA: TGTGCCTGGATGGGGAGTAGCTCCTACAATGAGCAGTTCTTC
J: TRBJ1-1; V: TRBV11-2; D: -; size: -; CDR3: CASSPGTEAFF; DNA: TGTGCCAGCAGCCCCGGGACTGAAGCTTTCTTT
J: TRBJ2-1; V: TRBV7-6; D: TRBD2; size: -; CDR3: CASSLAPAGDYNEQFF; DNA: TGTGCCAGCAGCTTAGCGCCCGCGGGAGATTACAATGAGCAGTTCTTC
J: TRBJ2-1; V: TRBV7-8; D: TRBD2; size: once; CDR3: CASSALTSGGYNEQFF; DNA: TGTGCCAGCAGCGCCTTAACTAGCGGGGGGTACAATGAGCAGTTCTTC